The 12 T cell receptor beta chains in this list originate from one sample, sequenced in a study of T-cell memory formation after mild COVID-19. MiXCR, run by TCRdb on the 5' RACE reads, gives a single entry per CDR3 protein. Found here are 340,000 or so distinct CDR3 sequences, roughly 13% of them singletons; the top ten hold about a fifth. Sequencing input: PBMCs or a T cell subset sorted from them (not recorded which). The receptors derive from a man younger than 30 who had mild COVID-19 (a few samples of this study predate the infection). Cell type and time point are not known.

The chain combines TRBV4-1 with TRBJ1-5; unclear D gene. V lost 1 base, J lost 1 base, and 8 bases lay in between. Germline values: CDR1 MGHRA, CDR2 YSYEKL. This CDR3 has 15 amino acids. The CDR3 DNA follows: TGCGCCAGCAGCCAAGCCCTAGGGAGCAATCAGCCCCAGCATTTT. Residues: CASSQALGSNQPQHF.

This clonotype was detected many times. The chain couples TRBV9 to TRBJ2-1; 7 bases line up with TRBD2. The CDR3 has 16 amino acids. The germline V gene encodes CDR1 SGDLS and CDR2 YYNGEE. Germline trimming cut 4 bases from V and 3 bases from J; bases unmatched to any gene: 10. The CDR3 protein is CASSPSGVAGYNEQFF. CDR3 in DNA: TGTGCCAGCAGCCCCTCCGGGGTAGCGGGCTACAATGAGCAGTTCTTC.

The chain employs TRBV4-3 and TRBJ2-2, with a possible D match to TRBD2 (6 bases). The length of the CDR3 is 14 residues. Trimming removed 3 bases at V and 4 bases at J, with 9 bases between. CDR1 and CDR2 (germline): LGHNA, YSLEER. CDR3 bases: TGCGCCAGCAGCCAGCGGGACGGCACCGGGGAGCTGTTTTTT. Its protein product is CASSQRDGTGELFF.

This clonotype appeared a few times. The V call is TRBV7-8, the J call TRBJ2-3, with 7 bases aligning to TRBD1. Per germline, CDR1 SGHVS and CDR2 FQNEAQ. The CDR3 runs to 16 residues. Losses at the gene ends were 1 base for V and 2 bases for J; bases not matched to a gene: 6. In nucleotides, the CDR3 is TGTGCCAGCAGCTTAGTCCCGGGACAGATCACAGATACGCAGTATTTT. Translated: CASSLVPGQITDTQYF.

The chain's CDR3 is CASSVGLAGTDTQYF. In nucleotides, the CDR3 is TGTGCCAGCAGCGTCGGGCTAGCCGGCACAGATACGCAGTATTTT. The chain is built from TRBV12-3 or TRBV12-4 and TRBJ2-3; tentatively, D is TRBD2 (5 bases). This CDR3 comprises 15 residues. V was clipped by 6 bases and J by 1 base, with 14 bases between them.

The rearrangement uses TRBV9 and TRBJ2-6; no clear D. The germline CDR1 and CDR2 sequences are SGDLS and YYNGEE. Deletions cut 0 bases from V and 5 bases from J, with 9 bases between. The CDR3 extends over 15 amino acids. The CDR3 region is CASSVEGYRANVLTF. The CDR3 DNA sequence: TGTGCCAGCAGCGTAGAGGGCTATCGGGCCAACGTCCTGACTTTC.

This clonotype was recorded many times. The chain links TRBV7-2 to TRBJ2-1, with 9 bases aligning to TRBD1. CDR1 is SGHTA, CDR2 FQGNSA, per germline. The CDR3 runs 15 residues. V lost 4 bases to trimming and J lost 4 bases; unmatched junction nucleotides: 5. In DNA form, the CDR3 reads TGTGCCAGCAGCTCCGGACAGGGGCTTTACAATGAGCAGTTCTTC. Translation: CASSSGQGLYNEQFF.

This clonotype was counted ten times or more. V usage is TRBV29-1 and J usage is TRBJ2-3, with 7 bases that match TRBD1. This CDR3 is built from 13 residues. Per germline, CDR1 SQVTM and CDR2 ANQGSEA. V lost 7 bases and J lost 4; bases outside the gene matches: 8. The DNA of the CDR3 is TGCAGCGGCACAGGGGAGTCCCCAGATACGCAGTATTTT. This translates into CSGTGESPDTQYF.

V and J are TRBV4-3 and TRBJ1-3; D ambiguous. Looked up from germline, CDR1 is LGHNA and CDR2 is YSLEER. This CDR3 contains 13 residues. Trimming removed 0 bases at V and 4 bases at J, with 4 bases between. The CDR3 here is CASSQEYGNTIYF. CDR3 nucleotide sequence: TGCGCCAGCAGCCAAGAGTACGGAAACACCATATATTTT.

Comments on this clonotype: A read error may produce the germline difference seen at one junction end. V gene TRBV7-2 combines with J gene TRBJ2-7, with a possible D match to TRBD1 (9 bases). The CDR3 is 16 residues long. Germline lookup yields CDR1 SGHTA and CDR2 FQGNSA. The CDR3 DNA reads TGTGCCGGCAGCTTAGCGGGACAGGGACGTCTCTACGAGCAGTACTTC. Its protein product is CAGSLAGQGRLYEQYF.

This chain connects TRBV7-9 to TRBJ1-1; 7 bases agree with TRBD1. The J segment lost 1 base and the V segment lost 7 bases, leaving 9 bases of the junction unmatched. CDR3 length: 15 residues. The germline CDR1 and CDR2 sequences are SEHNR and FQNEAQ (reference sequence). The CDR3 DNA is TGTGCCAGCATCCGGGACAGCATTCCGAACACTGAAGCTTTCTTT. This codes for CASIRDSIPNTEAFF.

The chain recombines TRBV11-2 with TRBJ1-2; D remains ambiguous. V dropped 1 base and J dropped 4 bases, with 10 bases sitting between them. The germline gives CDR1 SGHAT, CDR2 FQNNGV. This CDR3 region has 14 residues. The DNA of the CDR3 is TGTGCCAGCAGCTTAGTGCCGGACTTCTATGGCTACACCTTC. Translating it yields CASSLVPDFYGYTF.